What follows describes a single T cell receptor (beta chain). The antigen remains undetermined. This sample was taken from a study of PD-1 blockade in classical Hodgkin lymphoma. Regarding the study as a whole: As was reported, newly diagnosed patients showed lower baseline TCR diversity than healthy donors did. Repertoire difference causes, possibly disease activity or prior therapy, remain undefined.

Clones were sequenced by immunoSEQ multiplex PCR, and TCRdb holds only the in-frame ones, with some missing. The sample has about 17,000 clones; around 87% are singletons. V lost 5 bases to trimming and J lost 9 bases, with 16 bases between them. The CDR3 totals 13 residues. CDR1 is SGHTA and CDR2 is FQGNSA in the germline V gene. Time point indicated: newly diagnosed, previously untreated cHL patient sample. Comparison came from newly diagnosed, untreated classical Hodgkin lymphoma PBMCs. The receptor was isolated from a human donor with classical Hodgkin lymphoma. What was sequenced was peripheral blood mononuclear cells (PBMCs). The rearrangement uses TRBV7-2 and TRBJ2-5; no definite D call. The chain's CDR3 is CASSESATWAQYF. CDR3 nucleotide sequence: TGTGCCAGCAGCGAATCAGCTACCTGGGCCCAGTACTTC.